One T cell receptor beta chain is described in this entry. Time point described: patch test 3, about 24 weeks after DPC sensitization. Treatment denoted: therapeutic diphenylcyclopropenone sensitization with weekly scalp DPC. Whole blood that had not been fractionated was the source of extracted total RNA. The sample originates from a study of human T cells and chemical hapten exposure. The CDR3 has 19 amino acids. Authors' methods: Around 97,000 TCRs per sample was the median, with a range of about 20,000 to 690,600. TCRdb ran MiXCR on the RACE reads and lists one entry per CDR3 protein. TCRdb's processing, not the study's, gives the V and J calls here. The sample contains more than 150,000 distinct CDR3 sequences, under 25% of which appear only once.

This TCR derives from a woman between 40 and 55 years old with alopecia areata. Some clones in this sample may be carry-over from other donors' samples. The chain recombines TRBV12-2 with TRBJ2-1; the table calls TRBD1, which could not be checked here. TRBV12-2 is shown as a pseudogene. The starting material was whole blood, obtained in connection with sensitization to the hapten diphenylcyclopropenone (DPC). CDR3 sequence (DNA): TGTGCAAGTCGCTTAGACGGTAGCGAAATAGTTGGGGACGACAATGAGCAGTTCTTC. This translates into CASRLDGSEIVGDDNEQFF.